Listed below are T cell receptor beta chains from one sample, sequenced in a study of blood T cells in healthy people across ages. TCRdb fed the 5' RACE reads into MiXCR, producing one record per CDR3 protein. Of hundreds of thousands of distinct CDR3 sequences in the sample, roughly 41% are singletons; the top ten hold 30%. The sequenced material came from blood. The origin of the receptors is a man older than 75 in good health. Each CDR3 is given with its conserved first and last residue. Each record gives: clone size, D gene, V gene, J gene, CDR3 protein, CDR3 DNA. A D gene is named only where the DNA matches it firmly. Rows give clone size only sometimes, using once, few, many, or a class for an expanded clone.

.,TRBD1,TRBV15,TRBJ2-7,CATSRAGQGLSYEQYF,TGTGCCACCAGCAGAGCGGGACAGGGGCTCTCCTACGAGCAGTACTTC
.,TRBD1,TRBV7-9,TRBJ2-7,CASRATGSGASEQYF,TGTGCCAGCAGAGCGACAGGGTCCGGGGCCTCCGAGCAGTACTTC
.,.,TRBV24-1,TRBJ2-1,CATSDARGSYNEQFF,TGTGCCACCAGTGACGCCAGGGGATCCTACAATGAGCAGTTCTTC
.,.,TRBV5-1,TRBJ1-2,CASSVDSSYGYTF,TGCGCCAGCAGCGTGGACAGCAGCTATGGCTACACCTTC
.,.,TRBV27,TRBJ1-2,CASKRSDIGDGYTF,TGTGCCAGCAAACGGTCGGACATCGGAGATGGCTACACCTTC
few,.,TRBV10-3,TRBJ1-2,CAISESIRGSYGYTF,TGTGCCATCAGTGAGTCGATAAGGGGGAGCTATGGCTACACCTTC
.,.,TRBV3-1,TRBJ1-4,CASNQLEKLFF,TGTGCCAGCAACCAATTAGAAAAACTGTTTTTT
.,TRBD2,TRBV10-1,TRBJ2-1,CASSDPGTSGRGLQFF,TGCGCCAGCAGTGACCCTGGGACTAGCGGGAGGGGTTTGCAGTTCTTC
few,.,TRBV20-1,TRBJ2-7,CSAREGGREQYF,TGCAGTGCTAGAGAAGGGGGGCGGGAGCAGTACTTC
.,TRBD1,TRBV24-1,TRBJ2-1,CATSGSDRGSDEQFF,TGTGCCACCAGTGGATCGGACAGGGGTAGCGATGAGCAGTTCTTC
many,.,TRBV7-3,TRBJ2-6,CASSLRSAQLPSGANVLTF,TGTGCCAGCAGCTTAAGGTCAGCCCAACTGCCCTCTGGGGCCAACGTCCTGACTTTC
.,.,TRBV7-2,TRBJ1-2,CASSLSTQGSYTF,TGTGCCAGCAGTCTTAGTACGCAGGGGTCCTACACCTTC
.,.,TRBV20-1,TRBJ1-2,CSARDPSKVDYGYTF,TGCAGTGCTAGAGATCCCTCTAAGGTGGACTATGGCTACACCTTC
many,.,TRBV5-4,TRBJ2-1,CASSLARGNEQFF,TGTGCCAGCAGCTTGGCACGGGGCAATGAGCAGTTCTTC
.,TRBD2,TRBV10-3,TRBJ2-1,CAISDGLPGLARKGKFF,TGTGCCATCAGTGATGGCCTACCGGGACTAGCGAGAAAGGGGAAGTTCTTC
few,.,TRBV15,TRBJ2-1,CATSRDTGNEQFF,TGTGCCACCAGCAGAGATACTGGTAATGAGCAGTTCTTC
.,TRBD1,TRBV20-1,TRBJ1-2,CSASGGDRGNNYGYTF,TGCAGTGCTAGCGGGGGGGACAGGGGTAATAACTATGGCTACACCTTC
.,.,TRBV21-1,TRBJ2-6,CARTGAGANVLTF,TGTGCCAGGACAGGGGCTGGGGCCAACGTCCTGACTTTC
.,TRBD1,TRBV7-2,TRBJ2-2,CASSFRGQGAGGELFF,TGTGCCAGCAGCTTTAGAGGACAGGGGGCCGGCGGGGAGCTGTTTTTT
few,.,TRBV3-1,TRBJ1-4,CASSQTGRGTNEKLFF,TGTGCCAGCAGCCAAACTGGCAGGGGAACTAATGAAAAACTGTTTTTT
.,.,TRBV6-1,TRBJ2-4,CASSEVVGEQYF,TGTGCCAGCAGTGAAGTTGTAGGGGAGCAGTACTTC
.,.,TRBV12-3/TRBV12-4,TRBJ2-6,CASAGRHSGANVLTF,TGTGCCAGCGCAGGAAGACACTCTGGGGCCAACGTCCTGACTTTC
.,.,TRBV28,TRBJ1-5,CASSSPEGWDQPQHF,TGTGCCAGCAGTTCCCCGGAGGGATGGGATCAGCCCCAGCATTTT
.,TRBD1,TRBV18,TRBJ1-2,CASSLRTGEDGYTF,TGTGCCAGCTCACTAAGGACAGGGGAAGATGGCTACACCTTC
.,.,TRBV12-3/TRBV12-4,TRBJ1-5,CASSAPAGLGQPQHF,TGTGCCAGCAGTGCCCCCGCGGGGTTGGGTCAGCCCCAGCATTTT
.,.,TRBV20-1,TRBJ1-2,CSASSDSGNYGYTF,TGCAGTGCTAGTTCGGACAGTGGAAACTATGGCTACACCTTC
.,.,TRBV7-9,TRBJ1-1,CASSPVTEAFF,TGTGCCAGCAGCCCTGTCACTGAAGCTTTCTTT
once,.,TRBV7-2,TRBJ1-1,CASTGLGTEAFF,TGTGCCAGCACCGGCCTGGGGACTGAAGCTTTCTTT
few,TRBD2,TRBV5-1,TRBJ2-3,CASSSLAGGRRSTDTQYF,TGCGCCAGCAGCTCACTAGCGGGGGGGCGACGTAGCACAGATACGCAGTATTTT
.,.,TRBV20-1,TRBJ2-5,CSARRGGRETQYF,TGCAGTGCTAGAAGGGGGGGACGGGAGACCCAGTACTTC
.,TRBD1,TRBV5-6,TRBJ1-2,CASSYRDRQLSYGYTF,TGTGCCAGCAGCTACCGGGACAGACAACTCAGCTATGGCTACACCTTC
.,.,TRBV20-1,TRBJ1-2,CSARVASGHPNYGYTF,TGCAGTGCTAGAGTCGCTTCGGGACACCCGAACTATGGCTACACCTTC
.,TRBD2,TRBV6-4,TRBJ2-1,CASSDRPGASGSQRSYNEQFF,TGTGCCAGCAGTGACCGGCCAGGGGCTAGCGGGAGTCAACGCTCCTACAATGAGCAGTTCTTC
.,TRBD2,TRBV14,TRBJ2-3,CASSHGGATRTDTQYF,TGTGCCAGCAGCCACGGGGGGGCGACCCGCACAGATACGCAGTATTTT
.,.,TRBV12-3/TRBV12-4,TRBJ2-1,CASSFKGAGYNEQFF,TGTGCCAGCAGTTTTAAGGGGGCGGGATACAATGAGCAGTTCTTC
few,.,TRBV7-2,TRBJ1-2,CASSLVAGYTF,TGTGCCAGCAGCTTAGTTGCTGGCTACACCTTC
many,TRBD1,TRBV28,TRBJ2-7,CASRPPGQGGHEQYF,TGTGCCAGCAGACCACCGGGACAGGGGGGGCACGAGCAGTACTTC
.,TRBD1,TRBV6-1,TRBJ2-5,CASSRQGEETQYF,TGTGCCAGCAGTCGACAGGGGGAAGAGACCCAGTACTTC
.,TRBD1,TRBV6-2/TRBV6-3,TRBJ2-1,CASSYSGTGYSEQFF,TGTGCCAGCAGTTACTCCGGGACAGGGTATAGTGAGCAGTTCTTC
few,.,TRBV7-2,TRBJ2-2,CASSFRGTDSNTGELFF,TGTGCCAGCAGTTTTCGGGGCACAGACAGCAACACCGGGGAGCTGTTTTTT
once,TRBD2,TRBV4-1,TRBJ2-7,CASSQDTSGGRYEQYF,TGCGCCAGCAGCCAAGACACGAGCGGGGGCCGCTACGAGCAGTACTTC
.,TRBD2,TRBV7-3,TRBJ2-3,CASSSSGTSIHTQYF,TGTGCCAGCAGCTCTTCCGGGACTAGCATCCATACGCAGTATTTT
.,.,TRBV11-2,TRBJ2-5,CASSLTASTRETQYF,TGTGCCAGCAGCTTAACTGCTAGCACTCGGGAGACCCAGTACTTC
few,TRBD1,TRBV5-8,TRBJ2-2,CASPRDRGIFGELFF,TGTGCCAGCCCCCGGGACAGGGGGATCTTCGGGGAGCTGTTTTTT
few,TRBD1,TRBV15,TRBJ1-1,CATSGFDRVDLNTEAFF,TGTGCCACCAGCGGTTTCGACAGGGTGGACCTAAACACTGAAGCTTTCTTT
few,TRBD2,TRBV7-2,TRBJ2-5,CASSLGATSGSAQYF,TGTGCCAGCAGCTTAGGGGCAACTAGCGGGTCCGCGCAGTACTTC
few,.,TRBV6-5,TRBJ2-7,CASSPDGGHYEQYF,TGTGCCAGCAGCCCGGACGGGGGGCACTACGAGCAGTACTTC
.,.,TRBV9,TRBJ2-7,CASSVTGTSIYEQYF,TGTGCCAGCAGCGTAACCGGGACTTCTATCTACGAGCAGTACTTC
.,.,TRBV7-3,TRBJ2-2,CASSRDFANTGELFF,TGTGCCAGCAGCCGGGATTTCGCGAACACCGGGGAGCTGTTTTTT
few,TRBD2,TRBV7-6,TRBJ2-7,CASSATSGRAYEQYF,TGTGCCAGCAGCGCCACTAGCGGGAGGGCCTACGAGCAGTACTTC
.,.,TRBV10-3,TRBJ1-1,CATSVVVTEAFF,TGTGCCACCAGCGTGGTGGTCACTGAAGCTTTCTTT
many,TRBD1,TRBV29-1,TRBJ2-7,CSVVPQGNEQYF,TGCAGCGTTGTACCACAGGGGAACGAGCAGTACTTC
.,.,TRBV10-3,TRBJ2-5,CAISGYGEGYQETQYF,TGTGCCATCAGTGGTTACGGTGAGGGGTACCAAGAGACCCAGTACTTC
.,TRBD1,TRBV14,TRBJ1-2,CASSRRGDRVLQGYTF,TGTGCCAGCAGCCGCCGAGGGGACAGGGTCCTTCAAGGCTACACCTTC
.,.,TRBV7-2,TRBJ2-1,CASSPHYNKQFF,TGTGCCAGCAGCCCCCACTACAATAAGCAGTTCTTC
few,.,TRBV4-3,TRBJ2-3,CASSQEVGGAGTDTQYF,TGCGCCAGCAGCCAAGAAGTTGGAGGGGCCGGCACAGATACGCAGTATTTT
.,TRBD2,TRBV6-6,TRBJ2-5,CASTSPGLNQETQYF,TGTGCCAGCACCTCTCCGGGACTAAACCAAGAGACCCAGTACTTC